This TCR beta chain was captured in a study of shared clonotypes between healthy human individuals. As concerns this clone: Its antigen is as yet unknown. This sample also contains other DNA sequences that code for the same CDR3.

The CDR3 runs to 14 residues. Trimming stripped 5 bases from V and 0 bases from J, with 9 bases between. Germline V gene sequence: CDR1 SEHNR, CDR2 FQNEAQ (reference sequence). Notes on the study in general: The study generally estimated greater richness for naive than memory subsets.

The table came from immunoSEQ multiplex PCR; TCRdb's copy has only in-frame clones and leaves some out. The sample consists of 800,000 to 1,200,000 clones, around 78% of them appearing once. The sample taken for sequencing was memory CD4+ T cells from PBMCs. The subset was: CD45RA-negative fraction. The sequence derives from a young man in good health. Some clones in this sample may be carry-over from other donors' samples. The gene calls are TRBV7-9 and TRBJ2-3, with D possibly being TRBD2 (6 bases). The CDR3 region has the DNA TGTGCCAGCAGCCCCAGCGGGAGCACAGATACGCAGTATTTT. It encodes CASSPSGSTDTQYF.